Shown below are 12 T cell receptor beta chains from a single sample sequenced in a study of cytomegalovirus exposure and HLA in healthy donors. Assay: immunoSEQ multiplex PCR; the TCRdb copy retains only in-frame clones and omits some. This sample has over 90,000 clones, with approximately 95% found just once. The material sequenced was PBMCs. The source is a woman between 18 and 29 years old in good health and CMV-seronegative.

The CDR3 reads CASSVSRDIPDREQYF. As DNA, the CDR3 is TGTGCCAGCAGCGTTTCCCGGGACATCCCTGATCGAGAGCAGTACTTC. The genes are TRBV9 and TRBJ2-7, with D possibly TRBD1 on 6 matching bases. V dropped 2 bases and J dropped 7 bases, with 22 bases sitting between them. Germline V lookup: CDR1 SGDLS, CDR2 YYNGEE. The CDR3 sequence is 16 residues long.

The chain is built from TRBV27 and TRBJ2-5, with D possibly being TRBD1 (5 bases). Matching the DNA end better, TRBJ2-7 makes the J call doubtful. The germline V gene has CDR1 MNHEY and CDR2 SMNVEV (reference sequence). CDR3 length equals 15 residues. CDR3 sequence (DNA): TGTGCCAGCAGACCCAGGACACAGAGCTCCTACGAGCAGTACTTC. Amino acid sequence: CASRPRTQSSYEQYF.

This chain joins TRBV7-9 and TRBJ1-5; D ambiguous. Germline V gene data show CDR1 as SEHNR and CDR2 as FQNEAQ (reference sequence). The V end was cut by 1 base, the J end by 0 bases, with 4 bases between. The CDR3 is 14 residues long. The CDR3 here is CASSLVDSNQPQHF. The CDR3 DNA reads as TGTGCCAGCAGCTTAGTAGATAGCAATCAGCCCCAGCATTTT.

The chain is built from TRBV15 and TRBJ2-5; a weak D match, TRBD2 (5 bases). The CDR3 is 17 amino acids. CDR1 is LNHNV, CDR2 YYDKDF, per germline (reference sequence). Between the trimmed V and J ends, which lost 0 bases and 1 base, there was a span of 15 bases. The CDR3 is CATSRDRDGSAQETQYF. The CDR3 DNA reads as TGTGCCACCAGCAGAGATCGGGATGGCAGCGCCCAAGAGACCCAGTACTTC.

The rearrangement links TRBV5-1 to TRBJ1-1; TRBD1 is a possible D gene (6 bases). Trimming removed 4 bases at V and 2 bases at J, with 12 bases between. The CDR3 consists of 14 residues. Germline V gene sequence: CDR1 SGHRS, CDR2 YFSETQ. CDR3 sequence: CASSGGQSNTEAFF. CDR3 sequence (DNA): TGCGCCAGCAGCGGAGGACAGAGCAACACTGAAGCTTTCTTT.

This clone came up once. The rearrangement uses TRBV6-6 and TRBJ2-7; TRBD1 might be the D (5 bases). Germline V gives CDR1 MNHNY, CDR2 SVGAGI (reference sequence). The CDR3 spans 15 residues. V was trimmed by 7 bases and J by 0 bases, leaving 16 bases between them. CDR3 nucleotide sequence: TGTGCCAGCATGGACCAGGGTCCTCTCTCCTACGAGCAGTACTTC. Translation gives CASMDQGPLSYEQYF.

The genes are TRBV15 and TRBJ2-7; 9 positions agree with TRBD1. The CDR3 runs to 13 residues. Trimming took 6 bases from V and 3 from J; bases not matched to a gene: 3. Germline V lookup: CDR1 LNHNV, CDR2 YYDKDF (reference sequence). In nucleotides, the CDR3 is TGTGCCACCAGTCTGGACAGGGGCTACGAGCAGTACTTC. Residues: CATSLDRGYEQYF.

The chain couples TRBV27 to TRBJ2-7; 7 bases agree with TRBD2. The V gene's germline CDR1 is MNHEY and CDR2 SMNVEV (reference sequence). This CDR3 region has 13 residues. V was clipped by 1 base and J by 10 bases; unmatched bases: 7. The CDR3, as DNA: TGTGCCAGCAGTTTATACCCGGGGAGGGATCAGTACTTC. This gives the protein CASSLYPGRDQYF.

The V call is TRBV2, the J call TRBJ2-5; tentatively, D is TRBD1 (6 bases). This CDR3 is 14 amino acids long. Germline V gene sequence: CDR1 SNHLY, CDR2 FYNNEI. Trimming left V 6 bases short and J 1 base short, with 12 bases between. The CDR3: CASRRQGTQETQYF. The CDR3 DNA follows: TGTGCCAGCAGACGCCAGGGGACCCAAGAGACCCAGTACTTC.

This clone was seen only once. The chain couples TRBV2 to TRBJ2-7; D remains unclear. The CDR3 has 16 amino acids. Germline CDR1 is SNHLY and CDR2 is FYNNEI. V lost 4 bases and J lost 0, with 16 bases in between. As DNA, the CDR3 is TGTGCCAGCAGTGCTGGCGACTTAAAACACTCCTACGAGCAGTACTTC. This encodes CASSAGDLKHSYEQYF.

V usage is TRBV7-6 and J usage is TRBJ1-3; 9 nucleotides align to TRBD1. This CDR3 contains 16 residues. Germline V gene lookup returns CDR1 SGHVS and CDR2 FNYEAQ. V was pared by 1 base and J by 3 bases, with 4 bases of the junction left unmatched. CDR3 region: CASSLGDRVYGNTIYF. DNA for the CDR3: TGTGCCAGCAGCTTAGGGGACAGGGTGTATGGAAACACCATATATTTT.

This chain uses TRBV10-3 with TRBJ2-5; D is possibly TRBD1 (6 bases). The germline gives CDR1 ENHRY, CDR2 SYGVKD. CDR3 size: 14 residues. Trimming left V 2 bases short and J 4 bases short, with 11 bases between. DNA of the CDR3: TGTGCCATCAGTGAGACAGGGACCACAGAGACCCAGTACTTC. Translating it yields CAISETGTTETQYF.